This is a list of T cell receptor beta chains from one sample in a study of shared clonotypes between healthy human individuals. Libraries were prepared by immunoSEQ multiplex PCR; TCRdb keeps only in-frame clonotypes and omits some of them. This repertoire shows approximately 810,000 clones, over 90% found once; its top ten account for about 25%. The sequencing input was naive CD8+ T cells sorted from blood. The receptor source for this set is a man between 25 and 39 years old in good health. Each CDR3 is given with its conserved first and last residue. Size tells how often a clone was seen (once, few, many) or the class of an expanded clone, and some rows leave it out.

J: TRBJ1-5
size: .
V: TRBV27
CDR3: CAVPPSGSNQPQHF

J: TRBJ2-5
size: .
V: TRBV7-6
CDR3: CASSPTPVDQETQYF

J: TRBJ2-7
size: .
V: TRBV19
CDR3: CASSRDRGNEQYF

J: TRBJ2-1
size: .
V: TRBV7-9
CDR3: CASSLPAGTGPYNEQFF

J: TRBJ1-5
size: .
V: TRBV2
CDR3: CASSAAEGSLPQHF

J: TRBJ2-7
size: .
V: TRBV5-1
CDR3: CASSLGTGGHEQYF

J: TRBJ2-1
size: once
V: TRBV7-6
CDR3: CASSPRLGNEQFF

J: TRBJ2-2
size: few
V: TRBV7-9
CDR3: CASSLTSTNTGELFF

J: TRBJ1-2
size: .
V: TRBV4-1
CDR3: CASTGNTRGDYGYTF

J: TRBJ2-5
size: .
V: TRBV10-3
CDR3: CAISEGQQIQETQYF

J: TRBJ2-7
size: .
V: TRBV29-1
CDR3: CSVEGTGEYEQYF

J: TRBJ2-5
size: .
V: TRBV27
CDR3: CASKGPGGQETQYF

J: TRBJ1-2
size: .
V: TRBV10-1
CDR3: CASSDPGQGRGYGYTF

J: TRBJ2-7
size: .
V: TRBV5-5
CDR3: CASTLDRGQLEQYF

J: TRBJ1-1
size: .
V: TRBV28
CDR3: CASSLSIDLNTEAFF

J: TRBJ2-1
size: once
V: TRBV7-9
CDR3: CASSFADSVEQFF

J: TRBJ1-2
size: .
V: TRBV5-5
CDR3: CASSSTTGSNYGYTF

J: TRBJ2-3
size: .
V: TRBV9
CDR3: CASSVEGADTQYF

J: TRBJ2-4
size: .
V: TRBV4-3
CDR3: CASSQERLGLAKNIQYF

J: TRBJ2-6
size: few
V: TRBV4-3
CDR3: CASSIQTGGGANVLTF

J: TRBJ2-2
size: .
V: TRBV28
CDR3: CAASGDTGELFF

J: TRBJ2-2
size: .
V: TRBV7-9
CDR3: CASSLAGSAGELFF

J: TRBJ2-6
size: .
V: TRBV27
CDR3: CATATGGYGANVLTF

J: TRBJ2-7
size: .
V: TRBV6-5
CDR3: CASSSERGAYEQYF

J: TRBJ2-2
size: .
V: TRBV28
CDR3: CASSGSFWQLNTGELFF

J: TRBJ1-5
size: .
V: TRBV19
CDR3: CASSMVGGTGPNQPQHF

J: TRBJ2-7
size: .
V: TRBV7-9
CDR3: CASSSSLAGAHEQYF

J: TRBJ2-7
size: .
V: TRBV27
CDR3: CASSLTSGYEQYF

J: TRBJ2-2
size: .
V: TRBV4-1
CDR3: CASSPRHWGRVVGELFF

J: TRBJ2-7
size: .
V: TRBV27
CDR3: CASRYGQGAYEQYF

J: TRBJ1-1
size: .
V: TRBV23-1
CDR3: CASSLGGPTEAFF

J: TRBJ2-7
size: .
V: TRBV27
CDR3: CASRLYGDARLHEQYF

J: TRBJ2-7
size: .
V: TRBV11-3
CDR3: CASSLNSQASYEQYF

J: TRBJ2-3
size: few
V: TRBV4-1
CDR3: CASSARTGLTDTQYF

J: TRBJ2-7
size: .
V: TRBV13
CDR3: CASTEVIGEQYF

J: TRBJ2-7
size: .
V: TRBV7-9
CDR3: CASSLADGSSGVAEQYF

J: TRBJ2-2
size: .
V: TRBV19
CDR3: CASIQGNTGELFF

J: TRBJ1-2
size: .
V: TRBV28
CDR3: CASSPLTGGGGYGYTF

J: TRBJ2-7
size: .
V: TRBV27
CDR3: CASSFSSGTYLYEQYF

J: TRBJ2-2
size: .
V: TRBV2
CDR3: CASSDGLAGGVGELFF

J: TRBJ1-1
size: .
V: TRBV7-2
CDR3: CASSPTVGTNTEAFF

J: TRBJ2-7
size: .
V: TRBV7-8
CDR3: CASSPATYEQYF

J: TRBJ1-1
size: .
V: TRBV9
CDR3: CASSSWTASNTEAFF

J: TRBJ1-1
size: .
V: TRBV27
CDR3: CASSLNRPSFEAFF

J: TRBJ2-7
size: once
V: TRBV7-2
CDR3: CASTSWEVGRTGREQYF

J: TRBJ2-5
size: .
V: TRBV30
CDR3: CAWSVQGFETQYF

J: TRBJ1-2
size: .
V: TRBV29-1
CDR3: CSVEDTFYGYTF

J: TRBJ2-4
size: .
V: TRBV6-1
CDR3: CASSEHSDFGIQYF

J: TRBJ1-1
size: few
V: TRBV2
CDR3: CATPKNTEAFF

J: TRBJ2-3
size: .
V: TRBV2
CDR3: CASSDLAGVDTQYF

J: TRBJ2-5
size: .
V: TRBV5-6
CDR3: CASSAANQETQYF

J: TRBJ2-7
size: once
V: TRBV27
CDR3: CASSIASDYEQYF